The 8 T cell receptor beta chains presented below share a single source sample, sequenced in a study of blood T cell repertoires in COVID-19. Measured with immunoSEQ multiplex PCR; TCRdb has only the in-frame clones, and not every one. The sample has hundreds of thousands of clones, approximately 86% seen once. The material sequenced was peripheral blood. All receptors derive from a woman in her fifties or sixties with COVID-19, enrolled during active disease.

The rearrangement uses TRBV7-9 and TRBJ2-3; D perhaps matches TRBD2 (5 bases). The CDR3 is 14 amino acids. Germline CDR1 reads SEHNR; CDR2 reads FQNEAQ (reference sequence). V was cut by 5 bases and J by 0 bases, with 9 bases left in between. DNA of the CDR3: TGTGCCAGCAGCATTAGAGGGAGCACAGATACGCAGTATTTT. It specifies CASSIRGSTDTQYF.

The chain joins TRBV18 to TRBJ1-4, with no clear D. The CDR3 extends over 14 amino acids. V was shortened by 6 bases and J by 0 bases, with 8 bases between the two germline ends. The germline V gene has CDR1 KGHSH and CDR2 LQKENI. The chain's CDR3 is CASSQLATNEKLFF. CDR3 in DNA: TGTGCCAGCTCGCAACTTGCAACTAATGAAAAACTGTTTTTT.

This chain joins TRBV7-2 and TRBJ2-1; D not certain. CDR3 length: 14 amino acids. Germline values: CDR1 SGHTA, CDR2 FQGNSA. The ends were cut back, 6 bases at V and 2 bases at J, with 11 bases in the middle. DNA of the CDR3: TGTGCCAGCAGTTTGGAGTCTGCCTACAATGAGCAGTTCTTC. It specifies CASSLESAYNEQFF.

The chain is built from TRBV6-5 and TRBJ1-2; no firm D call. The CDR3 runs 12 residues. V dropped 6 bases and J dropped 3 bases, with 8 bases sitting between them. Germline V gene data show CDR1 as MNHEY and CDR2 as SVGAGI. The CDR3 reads CASRSGDYGYTF. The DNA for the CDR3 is TGTGCCAGCAGATCGGGTGACTATGGCTACACCTTC.

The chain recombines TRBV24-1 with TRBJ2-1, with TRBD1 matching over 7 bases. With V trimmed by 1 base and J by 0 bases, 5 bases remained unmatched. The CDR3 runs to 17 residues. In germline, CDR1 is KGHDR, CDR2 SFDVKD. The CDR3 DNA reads TGTGCCACCAGTGATTTCCCCTACAGGGGCTCCTACAATGAGCAGTTCTTC. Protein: CATSDFPYRGSYNEQFF.

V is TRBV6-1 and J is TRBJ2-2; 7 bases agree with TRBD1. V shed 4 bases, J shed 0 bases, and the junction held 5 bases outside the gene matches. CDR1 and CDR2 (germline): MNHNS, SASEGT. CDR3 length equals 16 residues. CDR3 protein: CASSVQGLTNTGELFF. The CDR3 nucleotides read TGTGCCAGCAGTGTACAGGGGCTCACGAACACCGGGGAGCTGTTTTTT.

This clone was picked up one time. CDR3 protein: CASSFPSSYEQYF. As DNA, the CDR3 is TGTGCCAGCAGTTTCCCGAGCTCCTACGAGCAGTACTTC. The chain links TRBV28 to TRBJ2-7; D is unclear. Between the trimmed V and J ends, which lost 3 bases and 0 bases, there was a span of 6 bases. Germline CDR1 and CDR2: MDHEN and SYDVKM. The CDR3 has 13 amino acids.

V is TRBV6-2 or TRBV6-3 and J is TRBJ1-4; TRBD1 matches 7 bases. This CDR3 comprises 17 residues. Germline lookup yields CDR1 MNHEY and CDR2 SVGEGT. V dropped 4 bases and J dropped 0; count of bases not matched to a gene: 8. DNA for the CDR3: TGTGCCAGCAGTTCGCATCGACAGGGTGCAACTAATGAAAAACTGTTTTTT. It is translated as CASSSHRQGATNEKLFF.